This TCR beta chain was identified in a study of PD-L1 blockade in urothelial cancer. Produced via immunoSEQ multiplex PCR; TCRdb's table is partial and in-frame only. The sample contains 25,000 to 30,000 clones, around 80% of which appear only once. From germline, CDR1 is MNHNS and CDR2 SASEGT. The CDR3 is made up of 21 amino acids. Trimming removed 1 base from V and 0 bases from J, with 22 bases in between. Indicated time point: peripheral blood 6 weeks after treatment start. V gene TRBV6-1 combines with J gene TRBJ1-6; D gene unclear. The sequence came from a man in his 70s with urothelial cancer. The starting material was PBMCs, obtained around atezolizumab (anti-PD-L1) treatment. CDR3 residues: CASSEVSSRISGSSYNSPLHF. CDR3 nucleotides: TGTGCCAGCAGTGAAGTTAGTAGCCGTATCAGTGGTAGCTCCTATAATTCACCCCTCCACTTT.